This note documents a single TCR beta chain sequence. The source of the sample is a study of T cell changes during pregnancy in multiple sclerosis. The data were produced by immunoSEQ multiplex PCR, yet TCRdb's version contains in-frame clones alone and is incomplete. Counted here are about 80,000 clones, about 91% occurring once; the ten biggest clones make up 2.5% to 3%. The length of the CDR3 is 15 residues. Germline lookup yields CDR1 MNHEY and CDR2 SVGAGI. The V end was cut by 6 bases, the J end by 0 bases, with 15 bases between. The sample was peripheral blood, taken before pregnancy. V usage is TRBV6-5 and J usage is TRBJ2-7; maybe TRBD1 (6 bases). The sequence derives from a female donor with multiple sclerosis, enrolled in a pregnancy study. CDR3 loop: CASRTQGKHSYEQYF. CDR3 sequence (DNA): TGTGCCAGCAGGACCCAGGGGAAACACTCCTACGAGCAGTACTTC.